The clone carrying this T cell receptor (beta chain) was observed many times. Its target is not known. Each CDR3 protein is one row after TCRdb ran MiXCR on the PCR reads. Of about 9,600 distinct CDR3 sequences listed, approximately 19% are singletons. The CDR3 has 15 amino acids. CDR1 is MNHEY and CDR2 is SVGEGT in the germline V gene. With 6 bases removed from V and 0 bases from J, the gap between germline ends came to 15 bases. This specimen belongs to a study of molecular identifiers for immune sequencing clone quantification. Whole-study results and caveats: Naive cells had under 1% of molecules in clones above 20 RNA copies, effectors over 99%.

V is TRBV6-2 or TRBV6-3 and J is TRBJ2-7, with a possible D match to TRBD2 (6 bases). The sequencing input was naive CD8+ T cells from blood, with Jurkat cell RNA spiked in. Specified subset: FACS-sorted CD8+CD4-CCR7+CD45RA+ naive T cells. The sequence came from a human donor in good health. Some libraries in this study had Jurkat cell RNA spiked in. CDR3: CASRAPRDSSYEQYF. DNA of the CDR3: TGTGCCAGCAGAGCTCCGCGGGACTCCTCCTACGAGCAGTACTTC.